This T cell receptor beta chain derives from a study of CD8 T cells in Susac syndrome. The CDR3 length is 15 residues. V dropped 5 bases and J dropped 9 bases, with 20 bases sitting between them. Germline values: CDR1 SGHTA, CDR2 FQGTGA. Random hexamers were used to reverse transcribe the RNA input (roughly 0.5 to 1 ug). TCRdb fed the immunoSEQ multiplex PCR reads into MiXCR, producing one record per CDR3 protein. The table records roughly 150,000 distinct CDR3 sequences, around 95% of them present only once. This receptor was obtained from a human donor with Susac syndrome. Sequenced input: CD4+ T cells from PBMCs. The chain carries TRBV7-3 and TRBJ1-5, with unresolved D. CDR3 sequence: CASSLIRGGSAPQHF. The DNA for the CDR3 is TGTGCCAGCAGCCTCATCCGGGGAGGATCAGCGCCCCAGCATTTT.